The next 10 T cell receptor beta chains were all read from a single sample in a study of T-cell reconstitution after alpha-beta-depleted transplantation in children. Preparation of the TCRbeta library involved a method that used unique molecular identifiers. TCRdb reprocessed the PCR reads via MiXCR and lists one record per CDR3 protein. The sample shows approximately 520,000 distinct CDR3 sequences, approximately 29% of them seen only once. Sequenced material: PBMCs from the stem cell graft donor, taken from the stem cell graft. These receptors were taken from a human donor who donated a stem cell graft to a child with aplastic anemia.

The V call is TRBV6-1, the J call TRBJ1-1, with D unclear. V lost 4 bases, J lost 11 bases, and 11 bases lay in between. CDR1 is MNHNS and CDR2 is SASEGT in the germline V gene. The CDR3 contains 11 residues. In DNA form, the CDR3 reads TGTGCCAGCAGTGGACGGGCGCCGGCTTTCTTT. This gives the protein CASSGRAPAFF.

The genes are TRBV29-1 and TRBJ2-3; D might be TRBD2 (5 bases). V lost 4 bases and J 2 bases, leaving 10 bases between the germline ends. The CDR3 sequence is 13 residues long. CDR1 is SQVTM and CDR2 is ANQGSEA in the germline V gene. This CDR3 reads CSVVPGSTDTQYF. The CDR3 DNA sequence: TGCAGCGTTGTCCCGGGATCCACAGATACGCAGTATTTT.

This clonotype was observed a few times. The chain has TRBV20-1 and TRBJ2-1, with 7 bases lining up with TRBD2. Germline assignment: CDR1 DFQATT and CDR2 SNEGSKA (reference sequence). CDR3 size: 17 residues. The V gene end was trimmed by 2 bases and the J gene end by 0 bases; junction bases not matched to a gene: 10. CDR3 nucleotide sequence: TGCAGTGCTAGAAGCCTAGCGGATTCATACTCCTACAATGAGCAGTTCTTC. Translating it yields CSARSLADSYSYNEQFF.

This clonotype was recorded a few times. The CDR3 DNA sequence: TGTGCCAGCAGGCCTGGACCCGGGGAGCTGTTTTTT. This sequence encodes CASRPGPGELFF. The chain recombines TRBV6-5 with TRBJ2-2, with D unclear. V lost 6 bases to trimming and J lost 6 bases, with 8 bases between them. The CDR3 sequence is 12 residues long. Germline-derived CDR1 and CDR2 are MNHEY and SVGAGI.

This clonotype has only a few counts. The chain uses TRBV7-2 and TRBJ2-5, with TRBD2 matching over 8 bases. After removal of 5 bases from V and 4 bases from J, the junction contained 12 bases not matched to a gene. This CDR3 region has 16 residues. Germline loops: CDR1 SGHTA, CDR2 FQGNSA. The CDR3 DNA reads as TGTGCCAGCAGCAAGTCGGGACTAGTGGGGGGAGAGACCCAGTACTTC. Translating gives CASSKSGLVGGETQYF.

The CDR3 sequence is CASSSYRTSGRVRSTDTQYF. DNA for the CDR3: TGTGCCAGCAGCTCCTACCGGACTAGCGGGAGGGTAAGGAGTACAGATACGCAGTATTTT. The chain uses TRBV11-1 and TRBJ2-3; 15 bases map to TRBD2. V was pared by 4 bases and J by 3 bases, with 14 bases of the junction left unmatched. The CDR3 is 20 residues long. In germline, CDR1 is SGHAT, CDR2 FQDESV (reference sequence). Together with reference TRBV11-1 and TRBJ2-3, the CDR3 gives the full variable domain: EAEVAQSPRYKITEKSQAVAFWCDPISGHATLYWYRQILGQGPELLVQFQDESVVDDSQLPKDRFSAERLKGVDSTLKIQPAELGDSAMYLCASSSYRTSGRVRSTDTQYFGPGTRLTVL.

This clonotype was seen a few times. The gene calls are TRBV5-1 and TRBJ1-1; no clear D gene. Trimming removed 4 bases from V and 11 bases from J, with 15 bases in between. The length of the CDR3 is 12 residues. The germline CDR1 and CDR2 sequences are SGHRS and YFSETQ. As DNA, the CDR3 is TGCGCCAGCAGCGCAGATCAACCCGGGGCTTTCTTT. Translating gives CASSADQPGAFF. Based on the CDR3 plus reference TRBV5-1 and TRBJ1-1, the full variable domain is KAGVTQTPRYLIKTRGQQVTLSCSPISGHRSVSWYQQTPGQGLQFLFEYFSETQRNKGNFPGRFSGRQFSNSRSEMNVSTLELGDSALYLCASSADQPGAFFGQGTRLTVV.

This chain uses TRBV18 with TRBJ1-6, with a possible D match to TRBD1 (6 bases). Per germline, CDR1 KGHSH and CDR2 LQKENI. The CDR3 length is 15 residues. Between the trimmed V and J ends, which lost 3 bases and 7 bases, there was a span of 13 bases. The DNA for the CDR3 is TGTGCCAGCTCACCGCGGACAGAAGACAATTCACCCCTCCACTTT. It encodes CASSPRTEDNSPLHF.

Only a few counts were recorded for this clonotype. As DNA, the CDR3 is TGTGCAAGTCGCTCGGAGATGGGGGGGAGGAAGGACAATGAGCAGTTCTTC. Protein product: CASRSEMGGRKDNEQFF. This chain connects TRBV12-2 to TRBJ2-1; the table's D call TRBD2 went unverified against the DNA. TRBV12-2 counts as a pseudogene. The CDR3 is 17 amino acids.

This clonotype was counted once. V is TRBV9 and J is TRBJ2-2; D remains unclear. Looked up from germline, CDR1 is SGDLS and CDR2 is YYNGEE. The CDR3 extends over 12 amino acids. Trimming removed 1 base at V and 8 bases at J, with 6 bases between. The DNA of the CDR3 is TGTGCCAGCAGCGTATTCGAGGGGGAGCTGTTTTTT. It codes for CASSVFEGELFF.